This TCR beta chain was observed in a study of shared clonotypes between healthy human individuals. Study information: A donor's plate count was three for CD4 naive and three for CD4 memory; CD8 naive had two and CD8 memory one.

The CDR3 loop spans 16 amino acids. CDR1 is SGHRS, CDR2 YFSETQ, per germline. V dropped 4 bases and J dropped 1; count of bases not matched to a gene: 9. Study results and caveats: Several donors held about 5% of naive CD4 clonotypes in common. Sequencing depth was predicted to influence how clonotypes are shared among donors. The four-donor shared clonotypes exceeded non-shared clonotypes in generation probability, with non-shared ones scoring lower.

Measured with immunoSEQ multiplex PCR; TCRdb has only the in-frame clones, and not every one. The data show 1,400,000 or so clones, 97% to 99% seen once. Turning to this clone: Antigen: not known.

Material: naive CD4+ T cells sorted from blood. Indicated subset: CD45RA+ positively selected. The TCR sequence derives from a man aged 25 to 45 in good health. V is TRBV5-1 and J is TRBJ2-7, with 9 bases lining up with TRBD1. The CDR3 region has the DNA TGCGCCAGCAGCCTGGGAACCGGGACAGGGTCCTACGAGCAGTACTTC. Protein: CASSLGTGTGSYEQYF.